This is a list of T cell receptor beta chains from one sample in a study of T cell repertoires in cytomegalovirus infection. TCRdb re-called the reads with MiXCR, one entry per CDR3 protein. Altogether approximately 120,000 distinct CDR3 sequences are present, roughly 32% being singletons, with the ten largest covering 58%. Their antigens are not known. This specimen consisted of CD8+ T cells from cultured PBMCs, obtained from culture after CMV antigen stimulation. The receptor source for this set is a human donor in good health (CMV status not recorded). Some clones in this sample may be carry-over from other donors' samples. Each CDR3 is given with its conserved first and last residue. D genes are given only for firm matches. Expanded clones are given a class, and other clones once, few, many or no size at all.

V gene,clone size,D gene,J gene,CDR3 protein,CDR3 DNA
TRBV7-6,few,-,TRBJ2-3,CASSLTGIVTDTQYF,TGTGCCAGCAGCTTAACAGGGATTGTCACAGATACGCAGTATTTT
TRBV19,many,TRBD1,TRBJ1-2,CASTTTMTGLLHGYTF,TGTGCCAGTACCACAACAATGACAGGGCTGCTCCATGGCTACACCTTC
TRBV27,few,-,TRBJ1-6,CASSILGGSPLHF,TGTGCCAGCAGTATATTAGGAGGCTCACCCCTCCACTTT
TRBV12-3/TRBV12-4,-,TRBD1,TRBJ1-2,CASSSVGRGKGYTF,TGTGCCAGCAGTTCGGTCGGCAGGGGGAAAGGCTACACCTTC
TRBV29-1,-,-,TRBJ2-7,CSVAATVSGEQYF,TGCAGCGTTGCCGCCACGGTCAGTGGTGAGCAGTACTTC
TRBV15,many,-,TRBJ2-7,CATSRSTDYEQYF,TGTGCCACCAGCAGGTCCACGGATTACGAGCAGTACTTC
TRBV28,-,-,TRBJ2-1,CASSWALSYNEQFF,TGTGCCAGCAGTTGGGCCCTCTCCTACAATGAGCAGTTCTTC
TRBV27,-,-,TRBJ1-2,CASRRQRQGRNYGYTF,TGTGCCAGCAGGCGCCAGAGGCAGGGACGAAACTATGGCTACACCTTC
TRBV5-1,few,TRBD1,TRBJ2-1,CASSLGQGVEQFF,TGCGCCAGCAGCTTAGGACAGGGTGTTGAGCAGTTCTTC
TRBV7-9,-,-,TRBJ1-2,CASDSNYGYTF,TGTGCCAGCGACTCTAACTATGGCTACACCTTC